This paragraph reports one T cell receptor (beta chain). V was pared by 3 bases and J by 7 bases, with 10 bases between. Germline values: CDR1 SEHNR, CDR2 FQNEAQ (reference sequence). The CDR3 totals 13 residues. These data come from a study of blood T cell repertoires in COVID-19. During active infection, Seattle patients enrolled and were then monitored through disease. Authors' analysis steps: Reference gene primer amplification in the assay estimated nucleated cell counts. Produced via immunoSEQ multiplex PCR; TCRdb's table is partial and in-frame only. V, J and clone size were drawn from that table, and D and trimming were deduced from the DNA. The sample contains 220,000 or so clones, around 83% of which appear only once.

This clonotype originated in a woman aged 50 to 60 with COVID-19, enrolled during active disease. The chain recombines TRBV7-9 with TRBJ1-5; D unresolved. Sample: peripheral blood. The CDR3 DNA reads as TGTGCCAGCAGCTTGGAGGACGAGCAGCCCCAGCATTTT. This sequence encodes CASSLEDEQPQHF.